The 32 T cell receptor beta chains below were found in one sample sequenced in a study of cytomegalovirus exposure and HLA in healthy donors. The primer mix had 60 Vbeta and 13 Jbeta primers. TCRdb's table, derived via immunoSEQ multiplex PCR, lists solely in-frame clones and lacks some. The sample consists of about 150,000 clones, 75% to 90% of them appearing once. What was sequenced was PBMCs. The receptors here all came from a woman in her 50s in good health and CMV-seropositive.

The chain couples TRBV7-9 to TRBJ2-2; TRBD1 matches at 9 bases. The germline V gene encodes CDR1 SEHNR and CDR2 FQNEAQ (reference sequence). V was pared by 6 bases and J by 6 bases, with 8 bases of the junction left unmatched. This CDR3 region has 15 residues. The DNA of the CDR3 is TGTGCCAGCAGTTACGGGACAGGGTTCGCCGGGGAGCTGTTTTTT. This codes for CASSYGTGFAGELFF.

This clone was recorded a few times. The chain recombines TRBV7-6 with TRBJ1-5; D is unclear. Trimming stripped 4 bases from V and 5 bases from J, with 6 bases between. The CDR3 length is 12 residues. Per the germline V gene, CDR1 is SGHVS and CDR2 is FNYEAQ. Here the CDR3 DNA reads TGTGCCAGCAGCTCTAATGATCAGCCCCAGCATTTT. Translated: CASSSNDQPQHF.

V and J are TRBV27 and TRBJ1-1; no definite D call. The CDR3 covers 13 residues. Trimming pared 3 bases from V and 3 bases from J, leaving 8 bases between. Germline assignment: CDR1 MNHEY and CDR2 SMNVEV (reference sequence). The DNA for the CDR3 is TGTGCCAGCAGTTTGTTAGTGGACACTGAAGCTTTCTTT. It encodes CASSLLVDTEAFF.

This chain joins TRBV25-1 and TRBJ1-2, with a tentative D call TRBD1 (6 bases). Deletions cut 2 bases from V and 5 bases from J, with 18 bases between. Germline assignment: CDR1 MGHDK and CDR2 SYGVNS. The CDR3 has 16 residues. In DNA form, the CDR3 reads TGTGCCAGCAGTGAAGCTGGGACACCGGAACCTTATGGCTACACCTTC. Translated, it gives CASSEAGTPEPYGYTF.

The chain is built from TRBV5-4 and TRBJ2-1; 7 positions agree with TRBD1. This CDR3 region has 15 residues. V was pared by 4 bases and J by 3 bases, with 7 bases of the junction left unmatched. Germline V gene lookup returns CDR1 SGHNT and CDR2 YYREEE (reference sequence). The DNA for the CDR3 is TGTGCCAGCAGCCCCGGGACAGCAAACTACAATGAGCAGTTCTTC. It encodes CASSPGTANYNEQFF.

J is TRBJ2-1 and V is TRBV18; TRBD2 aligns across 8 bases. The V gene's germline CDR1 is KGHSH and CDR2 LQKENI. V lost 4 bases to trimming and J lost 7 bases; unmatched junction nucleotides: 6. This CDR3 is built from 14 residues. The CDR3 DNA is TGTGCCAGCTCACAAACGGGAGGGATTAATGAGCAGTTCTTC. Translated: CASSQTGGINEQFF.

The gene calls are TRBV9 and TRBJ1-2; 7 bases match TRBD1. CDR1 is SGDLS and CDR2 is YYNGEE in the germline V gene. CDR3 size: 15 residues. Trimming cost V 0 bases and J 2 bases; bases outside gene matches: 4. For the CDR3, the DNA is TGTGCCAGCAGCGTAGGGGCAGGGGGGAACTATGGCTACACCTTC. Its protein product is CASSVGAGGNYGYTF.

The chain employs TRBV29-1 and TRBJ1-1; D is unclear. V lost 0 bases and J lost 0, with 5 bases in between. Looked up from germline, CDR1 is SQVTM and CDR2 is ANQGSEA. The CDR3 sequence is 13 residues long. In DNA form, the CDR3 reads TGCAGCGTTGAAGACAGTATGAACACTGAAGCTTTCTTT. It encodes CSVEDSMNTEAFF.

V usage is TRBV5-1 and J usage is TRBJ2-1; 9 bases agree with TRBD1. This CDR3 has 16 amino acids. Per germline, CDR1 SGHRS and CDR2 YFSETQ. V lost 2 bases to trimming and J lost 2 bases; unmatched junction nucleotides: 5. For the CDR3, the DNA is TGCGCCAGCAGCTTACAGGGGGCGGTAGCCTACAATGAGCAGTTCTTC. As protein: CASSLQGAVAYNEQFF.

The chain has TRBV7-9 and TRBJ1-3; D perhaps matches TRBD1 (5 bases). The ends were cut back, 0 bases at V and 0 bases at J, with 12 bases in the middle. CDR1 is SEHNR and CDR2 is FQNEAQ in the germline V gene (reference sequence). The CDR3 spans 17 residues. CDR3 residues: CASSLAPQGLSGNTIYF. CDR3 DNA: TGTGCCAGCAGCTTAGCCCCCCAGGGCCTCTCTGGAAACACCATATATTTT. Complete variable domain (other parts from reference TRBV7-9 and TRBJ1-3): DTGVSQNPRHKITKRGQNVTFRCDPISEHNRLYWYRQTLGQGPEFLTYFQNEAQLEKSRLLSDRFSAERPKGSFSTLEIQRTEQGDSAMYLCASSLAPQGLSGNTIYFGEGSWLTVV.

The chain links TRBV7-2 to TRBJ2-7; unclear D gene. Trimming removed 2 bases at V and 2 bases at J, with 4 bases between. In germline, CDR1 is SGHTA, CDR2 FQGNSA. The CDR3 consists of 12 residues. The CDR3 coding sequence is TGTGCCAGCAGCTTACAAACCTACGAGCAGTACTTC. This codes for CASSLQTYEQYF.

The V call is TRBV19, the J call TRBJ2-2; D is perhaps TRBD1 (6 bases). Germline V gene data show CDR1 as LNHDA and CDR2 as SQIVND (reference sequence). CDR3 length: 14 residues. V dropped 4 bases and J dropped 7 bases, with 13 bases sitting between them. Here the CDR3 reads CASSNPQGYGELFF. CDR3 bases: TGTGCCAGTAGTAACCCCCAGGGGTACGGGGAGCTGTTTTTT. Full variable domain (missing parts from reference TRBV19 and TRBJ2-2): DGGITQSPKYLFRKEGQNVTLSCEQNLNHDAMYWYRQDPGQGLRLIYYSQIVNDFQKGDIAEGYSVSREKKESFPLTVTSAQKNPTAFYLCASSNPQGYGELFFGEGSRLTVL.

CDR3 nucleotide sequence: TGTGCCAGCAGTTTGGGTGGAGAACATAGCAATCAGCCCCAGCATTTT. This encodes CASSLGGEHSNQPQHF. The chain joins TRBV28 to TRBJ1-5; D not resolved. The V end lost 3 bases, the J end lost 0 bases, and 12 bases lay between the germline ends. This CDR3 spans 16 amino acids. Germline CDR1 MDHEN, CDR2 SYDVKM.

This clone was counted a single time. This chain joins TRBV6-5 and TRBJ2-2; weak D call: TRBD2 (5 bases). The V end lost 11 bases, the J end lost 0 bases, and 13 bases lay between the germline ends. The CDR3 runs to 14 residues. Germline V CDR1 and CDR2: MNHEY, SVGAGI. The CDR3 nucleotides read TGTGCCCATGCCCGGGGTCCGAACACCGGGGAGCTGTTTTTT. Translated, it gives CAHARGPNTGELFF.

A few counts support this clone. J is TRBJ1-1 and V is TRBV5-4; D ambiguous. There are 15 residues in the CDR3. The V and J ends lost 0 bases and 0 bases respectively, with 9 bases between them. Germline CDR1 reads SGHNT; CDR2 reads YYREEE (reference sequence). As DNA, the CDR3 is TGTGCCAGCAGCTTGGTTTCGGTGATGAACACTGAAGCTTTCTTT. Encoded protein: CASSLVSVMNTEAFF.

V usage is TRBV7-2 and J usage is TRBJ2-2, with D perhaps matching TRBD2 (7 bases). This CDR3 has 16 residues. Germline CDR1 and CDR2: SGHTA and FQGNSA. Trimming pared 3 bases from V and 4 bases from J, leaving 15 bases between. The CDR3 loop reads CASSFFPGGLTGELFF. CDR3 DNA: TGTGCCAGCAGCTTCTTCCCCGGGGGGCTCACCGGGGAGCTGTTTTTT. The variable domain in full, with the rest retrieved from reference TRBV7-2 and TRBJ2-2, is GAGVSQSPSNKVTEKGKDVELRCDPISGHTALYWYRQSLGQGLEFLIYFQGNSAPDKSGLPSDRFSAERTGGSVSTLTIQRTQQEDSAVYLCASSFFPGGLTGELFFGEGSRLTVL.

This clone was found a few times. V is TRBV28 and J is TRBJ1-2; no clear D. The germline CDR1 and CDR2 sequences are MDHEN and SYDVKM. Trimming left V 6 bases short and J 8 bases short, with 13 bases between. The CDR3 spans 12 residues. CDR3 DNA sequence: TGTGCCAGCAGGGGCGCAGGTTACGGCTACACCTTC. This gives the protein CASRGAGYGYTF.

The chain is built from TRBV7-3 and TRBJ1-5; D is unclear. Germline CDR1 reads SGHTA; CDR2 reads FQGTGA. Trimming stripped 2 bases from V and 9 bases from J, with 11 bases between. The CDR3 is made up of 13 amino acids. CDR3 sequence: CASSLSPGWPQHF. The CDR3, as DNA: TGTGCCAGCAGCTTATCCCCTGGCTGGCCCCAGCATTTT.

The V and J genes are TRBV2 and TRBJ2-1, with 12 bases fitting TRBD2. After removal of 7 bases from V and 8 bases from J, the junction contained 12 bases not matched to a gene. Germline-derived CDR1 and CDR2 are SNHLY and FYNNEI. The CDR3 totals 16 residues. The DNA for the CDR3 is TGTGCCAGCACCTGGGAGACTAGCGGGAGTAGAGATGAGCAGTTCTTC. This codes for CASTWETSGSRDEQFF.

In its sample, this clone was seen a few times. This rearrangement joins TRBV6-1 to TRBJ1-2, with TRBD1 as a possible D gene (5 bases). V lost 8 bases, J lost 5 bases, and 15 bases lay in between. There are 13 residues in the CDR3. Germline CDR1 reads MNHNS; CDR2 reads SASEGT. CDR3 residues: CASVLQRGYGYTF. CDR3 bases: TGTGCCAGCGTGCTACAAAGGGGATATGGCTACACCTTC.

The V gene is TRBV9, the J gene TRBJ2-7, with TRBD1 as a possible D gene (6 bases). Trimming pared 2 bases from V and 2 bases from J, leaving 17 bases between. The CDR3 extends over 16 amino acids. Germline-derived CDR1 and CDR2 are SGDLS and YYNGEE. CDR3 protein: CASSVGQGFKAYEQYF. CDR3 DNA: TGTGCCAGCAGCGTTGGGCAGGGGTTTAAGGCCTACGAGCAGTACTTC.

The chain carries TRBV5-1 and TRBJ1-2; D ambiguous. There are 14 residues in the CDR3. V was cut by 0 bases and J by 8 bases, with 14 bases left in between. Germline lookup yields CDR1 SGHRS and CDR2 YFSETQ. CDR3 bases: TGCGCCAGCAGCTTGGAGGGTTCTCAGCGGGGCTACACCTTC. Translation gives CASSLEGSQRGYTF.

This clone showed up just once. The chain is built from TRBV7-3 and TRBJ2-2; TRBD2 is a possible D gene (6 bases). The CDR3 covers 13 residues. Trimming cost V 5 bases and J 6 bases, with 10 bases left between them. Germline V gene sequence: CDR1 SGHTA, CDR2 FQGTGA. The CDR3 sequence: CASSPWGAGELFF. Here the CDR3 DNA reads TGTGCCAGCAGCCCCTGGGGGGCCGGGGAGCTGTTTTTT.

As to this clone: Given a much more abundant clone one base away, this may be a read error. The chain uses TRBV6-4 and TRBJ1-1; the D gene is possibly TRBD1 (6 bases). The germline V and J ends were trimmed by 8 bases and 1 base, with 11 bases remaining between them. The CDR3 contains 13 residues. From germline, CDR1 is MRHNA and CDR2 SNTAGT. The CDR3 loop reads CASGPDRNTEAFF. CDR3 bases: TGTGCCAGCGGACCGGACAGGAACACTGAAGCTTTCTTT.

This sequence joins TRBV7-3 and TRBJ2-5; TRBD2 agrees at 9 bases. With 0 bases clipped from V and 4 bases from J, the junction kept 15 bases outside the gene matches. The CDR3 runs to 19 residues. From germline, CDR1 is SGHTA and CDR2 FQGTGA. CDR3 residues: CASSLTPGGAGGLRETQYF. CDR3 DNA sequence: TGTGCCAGCAGCTTAACCCCCGGGGGGGCGGGGGGGTTAAGAGAGACCCAGTACTTC.

The chain carries TRBV19 and TRBJ1-5; 11 nucleotides line up with TRBD1. Germline trimming cut 3 bases from V and 2 bases from J; bases unmatched to any gene: 9. The CDR3 has 18 residues. In germline, CDR1 is LNHDA, CDR2 SQIVND (reference sequence). CDR3 sequence: CASSIGTGGNFGNQPQHF. The CDR3 coding sequence is TGTGCCAGTAGTATCGGGACAGGGGGAAATTTTGGCAATCAGCCCCAGCATTTT.

This clone was seen a few times. The V gene is TRBV15, the J gene TRBJ1-1; D gene ambiguous. V dropped 1 base and J dropped 4 bases, with 13 bases sitting between them. The CDR3 runs to 15 residues. Germline V gene data show CDR1 as LNHNV and CDR2 as YYDKDF (reference sequence). CDR3 sequence reads: CATSRVRAAGTEAFF. The CDR3, as DNA: TGTGCCACCAGCAGAGTAAGGGCAGCGGGCACTGAAGCTTTCTTT.

The chain employs TRBV7-9 and TRBJ2-1, with 15 bases matching TRBD2. The CDR3 extends over 18 amino acids. With V trimmed by 7 bases and J by 1 base, 8 bases remained unmatched. CDR1 and CDR2 from the germline V gene are SEHNR and FQNEAQ (reference sequence). The CDR3 protein is CASTQGTSGRFSYNEQFF. CDR3 coding DNA: TGTGCCAGCACCCAAGGGACTAGCGGGAGGTTTTCCTACAATGAGCAGTTCTTC.

This sequence joins TRBV6-4 and TRBJ1-1; 10 nucleotides agree with TRBD1. This CDR3 spans 13 amino acids. Germline V lookup: CDR1 MRHNA, CDR2 SNTAGT. V was pared by 10 bases and J by 8 bases, with 10 bases of the junction left unmatched. The CDR3 DNA sequence: TGTGCCACCTCCCGGGACAGGGGATCAGAAGCTTTCTTT. This encodes CATSRDRGSEAFF.

This rearrangement joins TRBV4-2 to TRBJ1-2, with 9 bases that match TRBD1. V dropped 1 base and J dropped 4; count of bases not matched to a gene: 1. The CDR3 runs to 14 residues. In germline, CDR1 is LGHNA, CDR2 YNFKEQ. CDR3: CASSQGDRVYGYTF. In nucleotides, the CDR3 is TGTGCCAGCAGCCAAGGGGACAGGGTCTATGGCTACACCTTC.

This clone turned up a few times. The chain couples TRBV30 to TRBJ2-1; no clear D. V dropped 4 bases and J dropped 7 bases, with 11 bases sitting between them. This CDR3 is built from 12 residues. Germline CDR1 and CDR2: GTSNPN and SVGIG (reference sequence). In DNA, the CDR3 is TGTGCCTGGAATCTTATGAGGAATGAGCAGTTCTTC. Protein: CAWNLMRNEQFF.

The chain has TRBV12-5 and TRBJ1-3, with D unresolved. V was shortened by 0 bases and J by 0 bases, with 18 bases between the two germline ends. Germline lookup yields CDR1 LGHNT and CDR2 FRNRAP. The CDR3 extends over 19 amino acids. Written as DNA, the CDR3 is TGTGCTAGTGGTTTGGTAGTGCCACCCACCCGAGTCTCTGGAAACACCATATATTTT. Its translation: CASGLVVPPTRVSGNTIYF.